These T cell receptor beta chains were read from a single sample in a study of beta chain features in type 1 diabetes. TCRdb's table, derived via immunoSEQ multiplex PCR, lists solely in-frame clones and lacks some. The top ten clones hold 5.5% to 7.5% of a sample with around 300,000 clones, 11% to 15% of them seen once. Sequencing input: central memory CD4+ T cells from blood. The receptors here all came from a man younger than 40 in good health. Each CDR3 is given with its conserved first and last residue. The D gene is left open where the match is weak. Clone size is shown for a subset of rows, as once, few, many or a class of expanded clone.

v_gene: TRBV4-3; d_gene: NA; j_gene: TRBJ2-2; abundance: few; CDR3aa: CASSQFQGSNTGELFF; CDR3nt: TGCGCCAGCAGCCAGTTCCAAGGATCGAACACCGGGGAGCTGTTTTTT
v_gene: TRBV7-9; d_gene: NA; j_gene: TRBJ2-4; abundance: NA; CDR3aa: CASSLALEAKNIQYF; CDR3nt: TGTGCCAGCAGCTTAGCACTAGAGGCCAAAAACATTCAGTACTTC
v_gene: TRBV29-1; d_gene: NA; j_gene: TRBJ1-2; abundance: NA; CDR3aa: CSGGTEYGYTF; CDR3nt: TGCAGCGGCGGGACGGAGTATGGCTACACCTTC
v_gene: TRBV6-1; d_gene: TRBD2; j_gene: TRBJ2-3; abundance: few; CDR3aa: CASSPGGGGTDTQYF; CDR3nt: TGTGCCAGCAGCCCCGGGGGGGGCGGCACAGATACGCAGTATTTT
v_gene: TRBV30; d_gene: TRBD1; j_gene: TRBJ2-5; abundance: few; CDR3aa: CAWGPGQGALSKETQYF; CDR3nt: TGTGCCTGGGGACCGGGACAGGGGGCGCTCAGTAAAGAGACCCAGTACTTC
v_gene: TRBV6-6; d_gene: TRBD1; j_gene: TRBJ1-5; abundance: few; CDR3aa: CASSSADRGLGQPQHF; CDR3nt: TGTGCCAGCAGTTCCGCGGACAGGGGCTTGGGTCAGCCCCAGCATTTT
v_gene: TRBV11-1; d_gene: TRBD1; j_gene: TRBJ2-3; abundance: many; CDR3aa: CASSFLQGTDTQYF; CDR3nt: TGTGCCAGCAGTTTTTTACAGGGGACAGATACGCAGTATTTT
v_gene: TRBV6-6; d_gene: NA; j_gene: TRBJ1-1; abundance: NA; CDR3aa: CAMGSSIRNTEAFF; CDR3nt: TGTGCCATGGGGTCTTCCATTAGGAACACTGAAGCTTTCTTT
v_gene: TRBV11-2; d_gene: NA; j_gene: TRBJ2-7; abundance: NA; CDR3aa: CASSLDLMAVQQYF; CDR3nt: TGTGCCAGCAGCTTAGATCTAATGGCGGTACAGCAGTACTTC
v_gene: TRBV15; d_gene: TRBD1; j_gene: TRBJ1-1; abundance: NA; CDR3aa: CATSRDGQGFGTEAFF; CDR3nt: TGTGCCACCAGCAGAGATGGACAGGGGTTTGGCACTGAAGCTTTCTTT
v_gene: TRBV6-1; d_gene: NA; j_gene: TRBJ2-1; abundance: many; CDR3aa: CASSGSRTGADGEQFF; CDR3nt: TGTGCCAGCAGTGGAAGTCGAACGGGAGCTGATGGTGAGCAGTTCTTC
v_gene: TRBV28; d_gene: NA; j_gene: TRBJ1-4; abundance: many; CDR3aa: CASSPALLKLFF; CDR3nt: TGTGCCAGCAGCCCGGCCTTGCTAAAACTGTTTTTT
v_gene: TRBV5-6; d_gene: TRBD1; j_gene: TRBJ1-5; abundance: NA; CDR3aa: CASSRGQASNQPQHF; CDR3nt: TGTGCCAGCAGCAGAGGACAGGCTAGCAATCAGCCCCAGCATTTT
v_gene: TRBV7-2; d_gene: TRBD2; j_gene: TRBJ2-5; abundance: NA; CDR3aa: CASSLSGVETQYF; CDR3nt: TGTGCCAGCAGCCTTAGCGGGGTGGAGACCCAGTACTTC
v_gene: TRBV25-1; d_gene: NA; j_gene: TRBJ2-2; abundance: few; CDR3aa: CASSESYGPTGELFF; CDR3nt: TGTGCCAGCAGTGAATCCTACGGTCCCACCGGGGAGCTGTTTTTT
v_gene: TRBV6-6; d_gene: NA; j_gene: TRBJ2-3; abundance: NA; CDR3aa: CASSIFTDTQYF; CDR3nt: TGTGCCAGCAGTATTTTCACAGATACGCAGTATTTT
v_gene: TRBV15; d_gene: NA; j_gene: TRBJ2-3; abundance: few; CDR3aa: CATSSSPFSDTQYF; CDR3nt: TGTGCCACCAGCAGTAGCCCATTTTCAGATACGCAGTATTTT
v_gene: TRBV4-1; d_gene: TRBD2; j_gene: TRBJ2-5; abundance: few; CDR3aa: CASSRTGTSQETQYF; CDR3nt: TGCGCCAGCAGCCGTACCGGGACTAGTCAAGAGACCCAGTACTTC
v_gene: TRBV5-6; d_gene: NA; j_gene: TRBJ2-3; abundance: NA; CDR3aa: CASSFSSRRADTQYF; CDR3nt: TGTGCCAGCAGCTTTTCATCCCGCAGGGCAGATACGCAGTATTTT
v_gene: TRBV6-5; d_gene: NA; j_gene: TRBJ1-4; abundance: NA; CDR3aa: CASSLGGNEKLFF; CDR3nt: TGTGCCAGCAGTCTCGGGGGTAATGAAAAACTGTTTTTT
v_gene: TRBV5-6; d_gene: NA; j_gene: TRBJ2-7; abundance: NA; CDR3aa: CASSPTAEQYF; CDR3nt: TGTGCCAGCAGTCCGACAGCGGAGCAGTACTTC
v_gene: TRBV5-1; d_gene: NA; j_gene: TRBJ2-1; abundance: few; CDR3aa: CASSPPVGSPQFF; CDR3nt: TGCGCCAGCAGCCCCCCGGTCGGGAGCCCACAGTTCTTC
v_gene: TRBV7-9; d_gene: NA; j_gene: TRBJ1-6; abundance: few; CDR3aa: CASSPPGWDSPLHF; CDR3nt: TGTGCCAGCAGCCCCCCAGGGTGGGATTCACCCCTCCACTTT
v_gene: TRBV23-1; d_gene: NA; j_gene: TRBJ1-4; abundance: NA; CDR3aa: CASSQSVGRRENEKLFF; CDR3nt: TGCGCCAGCAGTCAATCGGTAGGGCGACGGGAGAATGAAAAACTGTTTTTT
v_gene: TRBV11-2; d_gene: NA; j_gene: TRBJ2-1; abundance: NA; CDR3aa: CASSSRTGRDEQFF; CDR3nt: TGTGCCAGCAGCTCGCGGACAGGGAGGGATGAGCAGTTCTTC
v_gene: TRBV4-2; d_gene: TRBD2; j_gene: TRBJ2-5; abundance: NA; CDR3aa: CASSQYTSGRDETQYF; CDR3nt: TGTGCCAGCAGCCAATATACTAGCGGGAGGGATGAGACCCAGTACTTC
v_gene: TRBV6-1; d_gene: TRBD2; j_gene: TRBJ2-1; abundance: NA; CDR3aa: CASSEWRGEQFF; CDR3nt: TGTGCCAGCAGTGAATGGCGGGGGGAGCAGTTCTTC
v_gene: TRBV7-3; d_gene: NA; j_gene: TRBJ1-1; abundance: few; CDR3aa: CASSLVHNLNTEAFF; CDR3nt: TGTGCCAGCAGCTTGGTTCATAATTTGAACACTGAAGCTTTCTTT
v_gene: TRBV4-1; d_gene: NA; j_gene: TRBJ2-1; abundance: few; CDR3aa: CASSQDHNLDGPISQFF; CDR3nt: TGCGCCAGCAGCCAAGATCACAATTTGGACGGTCCTATCTCGCAGTTCTTC
v_gene: TRBV5-4; d_gene: NA; j_gene: TRBJ2-1; abundance: few; CDR3aa: CASSRGVAGVGDEQFF; CDR3nt: TGTGCCAGCAGCCGGGGAGTGGCAGGGGTCGGGGATGAGCAGTTCTTC
v_gene: TRBV7-9; d_gene: NA; j_gene: TRBJ2-2; abundance: few; CDR3aa: CASSLTDSGELFF; CDR3nt: TGTGCCAGCAGCTTAACCGATTCCGGGGAGCTGTTTTTT
v_gene: TRBV9; d_gene: NA; j_gene: TRBJ1-1; abundance: NA; CDR3aa: CASSAPQWEATEAFF; CDR3nt: TGTGCCAGCAGCGCGCCGCAATGGGAGGCGACTGAAGCTTTCTTT
v_gene: TRBV10-3; d_gene: TRBD1; j_gene: TRBJ2-3; abundance: NA; CDR3aa: CAIRTGGSDTQYF; CDR3nt: TGTGCCATCAGGACAGGGGGCTCAGATACGCAGTATTTT
v_gene: TRBV10-3; d_gene: TRBD1; j_gene: TRBJ1-6; abundance: NA; CDR3aa: CAIQGGNSPLHF; CDR3nt: TGTGCCATTCAGGGGGGGAATTCACCCCTCCACTTT
v_gene: TRBV10-1; d_gene: NA; j_gene: TRBJ2-6; abundance: NA; CDR3aa: CASSESTGVGYPRSGANVLTF; CDR3nt: TGCGCCAGCAGTGAGTCGACGGGGGTAGGTTATCCCCGGTCGGGGGCCAACGTCCTGACTTTC
v_gene: TRBV6-5; d_gene: NA; j_gene: TRBJ2-7; abundance: NA; CDR3aa: CASSYSGRGEQYF; CDR3nt: TGTGCCAGCAGTTACTCAGGACGGGGCGAGCAGTACTTC
v_gene: TRBV5-1; d_gene: NA; j_gene: TRBJ1-1; abundance: NA; CDR3aa: CASSAHRDGRAFF; CDR3nt: TGCGCCAGCAGCGCTCACCGGGACGGGAGGGCTTTCTTT
v_gene: TRBV4-1; d_gene: TRBD2; j_gene: TRBJ2-7; abundance: many; CDR3aa: CASSLEAGLSYEQYF; CDR3nt: TGCGCCAGCAGCCTGGAAGCGGGGCTCTCCTACGAGCAGTACTTC
v_gene: TRBV6-5; d_gene: NA; j_gene: TRBJ1-1; abundance: NA; CDR3aa: CASSTGPRAEAFF; CDR3nt: TGTGCCAGCAGTACAGGGCCGAGAGCTGAAGCTTTCTTT
v_gene: TRBV4-3; d_gene: NA; j_gene: TRBJ1-5; abundance: few; CDR3aa: CASSYDRNNQPQHF; CDR3nt: TGCGCCAGCAGCTACGACAGGAACAATCAGCCCCAGCATTTT
v_gene: TRBV11-3; d_gene: NA; j_gene: TRBJ2-2; abundance: many; CDR3aa: CASSLTLMGELFF; CDR3nt: TGTGCCAGCAGCTTAACACTGATGGGGGAGCTGTTTTTT
v_gene: TRBV11-2; d_gene: TRBD1; j_gene: TRBJ2-1; abundance: NA; CDR3aa: CASSLGDRGEQFF; CDR3nt: TGTGCCAGCAGCTTGGGAGACAGGGGTGAGCAGTTCTTC
v_gene: TRBV7-2; d_gene: NA; j_gene: TRBJ2-5; abundance: NA; CDR3aa: CASSSMVAQETQYF; CDR3nt: TGTGCCAGCAGCTCGATGGTGGCCCAAGAGACCCAGTACTTC
v_gene: TRBV5-4; d_gene: NA; j_gene: TRBJ1-1; abundance: few; CDR3aa: CASSLELGVTEAFF; CDR3nt: TGTGCCAGCAGCCTCGAGCTGGGGGTCACTGAAGCTTTCTTT
v_gene: TRBV6-5; d_gene: TRBD1; j_gene: TRBJ1-2; abundance: few; CDR3aa: CASGETGGYGYTF; CDR3nt: TGTGCCAGCGGAGAAACAGGGGGCTATGGCTACACCTTC
v_gene: TRBV19; d_gene: NA; j_gene: TRBJ1-1; abundance: few; CDR3aa: CASSKQGRRRNTEAFF; CDR3nt: TGTGCCAGTAGTAAACAGGGAAGGCGGAGGAACACTGAAGCTTTCTTT
v_gene: TRBV19; d_gene: TRBD1; j_gene: TRBJ2-5; abundance: many; CDR3aa: CATQGDRGSETQYF; CDR3nt: TGTGCCACCCAGGGGGACAGAGGGTCAGAGACCCAGTACTTC
v_gene: TRBV7-2; d_gene: NA; j_gene: TRBJ2-2; abundance: NA; CDR3aa: CASSLALAAGGELFF; CDR3nt: TGTGCCAGCAGCTTAGCGTTAGCGGCCGGCGGGGAGCTGTTTTTT
v_gene: TRBV9; d_gene: NA; j_gene: TRBJ1-3; abundance: NA; CDR3aa: CASSVDTGNTIYF; CDR3nt: TGTGCCAGCAGCGTAGACACTGGAAACACCATATATTTT
v_gene: TRBV5-1; d_gene: TRBD1; j_gene: TRBJ2-3; abundance: NA; CDR3aa: CASSVGTVTDTQYF; CDR3nt: TGCGCCAGCAGCGTAGGGACAGTCACAGATACGCAGTATTTT
v_gene: TRBV28; d_gene: NA; j_gene: TRBJ1-1; abundance: NA; CDR3aa: CASRRGEAFF; CDR3nt: TGTGCCAGCAGGAGGGGTGAAGCTTTCTTT
v_gene: TRBV19; d_gene: NA; j_gene: TRBJ2-1; abundance: many; CDR3aa: CASSPGKTRYNEQFF; CDR3nt: TGTGCCAGTAGCCCCGGGAAGACTCGCTACAATGAGCAGTTCTTC
v_gene: TRBV27; d_gene: TRBD1; j_gene: TRBJ1-1; abundance: few; CDR3aa: CASSFWGRQGATEAFF; CDR3nt: TGTGCCAGCAGTTTTTGGGGAAGACAGGGGGCGACTGAAGCTTTCTTT
v_gene: TRBV2; d_gene: NA; j_gene: TRBJ1-4; abundance: few; CDR3aa: CASKRTGPLRGKLFF; CDR3nt: TGTGCCAGCAAGAGAACGGGACCTCTACGGGGGAAACTGTTTTTT